These 2 T cell receptor beta chains were sequenced from one sample in a study of beta chain features in type 1 diabetes. Findings and caveats of the study: Across all four CD4+ subsets, people with type 1 diabetes showed modestly shorter TCRB CDR3s.

No antigens are known for them. Every bit of the isolated RNA underwent reverse transcription, so sequencing read expressed TCRB transcripts. Repertoires were generated with immunoSEQ multiplex PCR, while TCRdb's copy carries only in-frame clones and drops some. This sample carries 630,000 or so clones, about an eighth of them seen once, and the ten largest clones take 0.035% to 0.045%. The sequenced material came from naive CD4+ T cells from blood. The receptor source for this set is a man younger than 30 with type 1 diabetes.

The rearrangement uses TRBV5-4 and TRBJ1-5; D is ambiguous. CDR3 length: 13 residues. The V end lost 10 bases, the J end lost 4 bases, and 15 bases lay between the germline ends. Germline CDR1 and CDR2: SGHNT and YYREEE (reference sequence). The CDR3 DNA reads as TGTGCCTCCAGCTCCCAAGGGAATCAGCCCCAGCATTTT. Its protein is CASSSQGNQPQHF.

A note on this clone: This same CDR3 is encoded by further DNA sequences in the sample. The J gene is TRBJ2-5, the V gene TRBV18; D might be TRBD2 (5 bases). Germline assignment: CDR1 KGHSH and CDR2 LQKENI. The CDR3 is 13 residues long. V dropped 3 bases and J dropped 2 bases, with 7 bases sitting between them. CDR3 sequence: CASSPPGQETQYF. DNA of the CDR3: TGTGCCAGCTCACCCCCGGGGCAAGAGACCCAGTACTTC.